The rows below give T cell receptor beta chains drawn from one sample of a study of control samples from healthy donors and cancer patients. TCRdb keeps only in-frame clones here, not all; method: immunoSEQ multiplex PCR. This sample has roughly 92,000 clones, with roughly nine tenths found just once. The specimen was blood. Receptors were obtained from a woman aged 55 to 70 in good health. The CDR3 runs from the conserved cysteine through the conserved F or W. Each record gives: J gene, D gene, V gene, clone size, CDR3 protein, CDR3 DNA. The D gene is left open where the match is weak. Clone size is shown for a subset of rows, as once, few, many or a class of expanded clone.

j_call: TRBJ2-3; d_call: NA; v_call: TRBV7-2; clone_size: NA; cdr3_aa: CASSLQSSTDTQYF; cdr3_nt: TGTGCCAGCAGCTTACAATCTTCCACAGATACGCAGTATTTT
j_call: TRBJ2-7; d_call: TRBD2; v_call: TRBV4-2; clone_size: NA; cdr3_aa: CASSQAGLADYEQYF; cdr3_nt: TGTGCCAGCAGCCAGGCGGGACTAGCGGACTACGAGCAGTACTTC
j_call: TRBJ1-1; d_call: NA; v_call: TRBV18; clone_size: NA; cdr3_aa: CVGAESMNTEAFF; cdr3_nt: TGTGTAGGTGCGGAGAGTATGAACACTGAAGCTTTCTTT
j_call: TRBJ1-2; d_call: TRBD1; v_call: TRBV19; clone_size: NA; cdr3_aa: CASNYGQGYVGYTF; cdr3_nt: TGTGCCAGTAATTACGGACAGGGGTATGTTGGCTACACCTTC
j_call: TRBJ2-3; d_call: TRBD2; v_call: TRBV19; clone_size: NA; cdr3_aa: CASSISGMGSYTQYF; cdr3_nt: TGTGCCAGTAGTATTAGCGGGATGGGCTCTTATACGCAGTATTTT
j_call: TRBJ1-2; d_call: NA; v_call: TRBV18; clone_size: NA; cdr3_aa: CASSARENYGYTF; cdr3_nt: TGTGCCAGCTCAGCCAGGGAGAACTATGGCTACACCTTC
j_call: TRBJ2-3; d_call: TRBD2; v_call: TRBV7-9; clone_size: NA; cdr3_aa: CASSFSGSFADTQYF; cdr3_nt: TGTGCCAGCAGCTTTAGCGGGAGTTTTGCAGATACGCAGTATTTT
j_call: TRBJ1-1; d_call: NA; v_call: TRBV5-1; clone_size: NA; cdr3_aa: CASSSHRGNTEAFF; cdr3_nt: TGCGCCAGCAGCTCCCATAGAGGGAACACTGAAGCTTTCTTT
j_call: TRBJ2-1; d_call: NA; v_call: TRBV12-3/TRBV12-4; clone_size: once; cdr3_aa: CASSLALYNEQFF; cdr3_nt: TGTGCCAGCAGTTTAGCGCTATACAATGAGCAGTTCTTC
j_call: TRBJ2-1; d_call: TRBD2; v_call: TRBV2; clone_size: NA; cdr3_aa: CASSESASGGNNEQFF; cdr3_nt: TGTGCCAGCAGTGAGTCAGCTAGCGGAGGGAACAATGAGCAGTTCTTC
j_call: TRBJ1-1; d_call: TRBD1; v_call: TRBV5-1; clone_size: NA; cdr3_aa: CASSLGQGVTEAFF; cdr3_nt: TGCGCCAGCAGCTTGGGACAGGGAGTCACTGAAGCTTTCTTT
j_call: TRBJ2-7; d_call: NA; v_call: TRBV15; clone_size: NA; cdr3_aa: CATSREVAGGYNEQYF; cdr3_nt: TGTGCCACCAGCAGAGAGGTAGCCGGAGGTTACAACGAGCAGTACTTC
j_call: TRBJ2-1; d_call: NA; v_call: TRBV24-1; clone_size: NA; cdr3_aa: CATSAGYNEQFF; cdr3_nt: TGTGCCACCAGTGCAGGTTACAATGAGCAGTTCTTC
j_call: TRBJ1-5; d_call: NA; v_call: TRBV2; clone_size: NA; cdr3_aa: CASNAGTSGGQPQHF; cdr3_nt: TGTGCCAGCAATGCCGGGACATCGGGGGGTCAGCCCCAGCATTTT
j_call: TRBJ1-1; d_call: NA; v_call: TRBV20-1; clone_size: NA; cdr3_aa: CSAPTEVGAFF; cdr3_nt: TGCAGTGCTCCCACAGAGGTGGGAGCTTTCTTT
j_call: TRBJ2-5; d_call: TRBD2; v_call: TRBV5-1; clone_size: NA; cdr3_aa: CASSSGAGGRETQYF; cdr3_nt: TGCGCCAGCAGCTCCGGAGCGGGAGGGAGAGAGACCCAGTACTTC
j_call: TRBJ1-2; d_call: NA; v_call: TRBV27; clone_size: NA; cdr3_aa: CASRFTGSYGYTF; cdr3_nt: TGTGCCAGCAGGTTTACTGGGTCGTATGGCTACACCTTC
j_call: TRBJ2-5; d_call: NA; v_call: TRBV5-4; clone_size: NA; cdr3_aa: CASSLAGKALQETQYF; cdr3_nt: TGTGCCAGCAGCTTGGCCGGCAAAGCCCTACAAGAGACCCAGTACTTC
j_call: TRBJ2-5; d_call: TRBD2; v_call: TRBV15; clone_size: NA; cdr3_aa: CATSSGLAVQETQYF; cdr3_nt: TGTGCCACCAGCAGCGGACTAGCGGTACAAGAGACCCAGTACTTC
j_call: TRBJ2-3; d_call: NA; v_call: TRBV18; clone_size: NA; cdr3_aa: CASSPSGGTDTQYF; cdr3_nt: TGTGCCAGCTCACCTTCTGGGGGAACAGATACGCAGTATTTT
j_call: TRBJ1-4; d_call: NA; v_call: TRBV11-2; clone_size: NA; cdr3_aa: CAPFTTWDEKLFF; cdr3_nt: TGTGCCCCTTTCACAACTTGGGATGAAAAACTGTTTTTT
j_call: TRBJ2-1; d_call: TRBD2; v_call: TRBV2; clone_size: few; cdr3_aa: CASTPPSGIYNEQFF; cdr3_nt: TGTGCCAGCACCCCTCCTAGCGGGATCTACAATGAGCAGTTCTTC
j_call: TRBJ2-1; d_call: NA; v_call: TRBV5-1; clone_size: NA; cdr3_aa: CASSLGLVDNEQFF; cdr3_nt: TGCGCCAGCAGCTTGGGACTAGTTGACAATGAGCAGTTCTTC
j_call: TRBJ1-5; d_call: NA; v_call: TRBV6-1; clone_size: NA; cdr3_aa: CASSDGRNQPQHF; cdr3_nt: TGTGCCAGCAGTGATGGGAGGAATCAGCCCCAGCATTTT
j_call: TRBJ2-2; d_call: NA; v_call: TRBV5-1; clone_size: once; cdr3_aa: CASSFGSAGELFF; cdr3_nt: TGCGCCAGCAGCTTTGGGAGCGCCGGGGAGCTGTTTTTT
j_call: TRBJ1-1; d_call: TRBD1; v_call: TRBV18; clone_size: NA; cdr3_aa: CASSPETGWNTEAFF; cdr3_nt: TGTGCCAGCTCACCGGAGACAGGGTGGAACACTGAAGCTTTCTTT
j_call: TRBJ2-7; d_call: NA; v_call: TRBV18; clone_size: NA; cdr3_aa: CASSPNPEAYEQYF; cdr3_nt: TGTGCCAGCTCACCAAATCCCGAAGCCTACGAGCAGTACTTC
j_call: TRBJ1-3; d_call: TRBD1; v_call: TRBV5-1; clone_size: NA; cdr3_aa: CASSLQGAEATIYF; cdr3_nt: TGCGCCAGCAGCCTACAGGGGGCAGAGGCCACCATATATTTT
j_call: TRBJ2-7; d_call: NA; v_call: TRBV7-8; clone_size: NA; cdr3_aa: CASSWRGSYEQYF; cdr3_nt: TGTGCCAGCAGTTGGCGAGGATCCTACGAGCAGTACTTC
j_call: TRBJ2-2; d_call: TRBD2; v_call: TRBV5-4; clone_size: NA; cdr3_aa: CASTKGLAGGPGELFF; cdr3_nt: TGTGCCAGCACCAAAGGACTAGCGGGAGGCCCCGGGGAGCTGTTTTTT
j_call: TRBJ2-6; d_call: TRBD2; v_call: TRBV4-2; clone_size: NA; cdr3_aa: CASSQEAGGANVLTF; cdr3_nt: TGTGCCAGCAGCCAAGAAGCGGGGGGGGCCAACGTCCTGACTTTC
j_call: TRBJ1-3; d_call: TRBD1; v_call: TRBV28; clone_size: NA; cdr3_aa: CATHVTGASAGNTIYF; cdr3_nt: TGTGCCACTCACGTTACAGGGGCCTCAGCTGGAAACACCATATATTTT
j_call: TRBJ2-1; d_call: TRBD1; v_call: TRBV7-2; clone_size: NA; cdr3_aa: CASSLRTGSNEQFF; cdr3_nt: TGTGCCAGCAGCTTAAGGACAGGGTCAAATGAGCAGTTCTTC
j_call: TRBJ1-1; d_call: TRBD1; v_call: TRBV18; clone_size: once; cdr3_aa: CASSDASGTGATEAFF; cdr3_nt: TGTGCCAGCTCTGATGCATCCGGGACAGGGGCAACTGAAGCTTTCTTT
j_call: TRBJ2-5; d_call: NA; v_call: TRBV2; clone_size: NA; cdr3_aa: CASSSTIPQETQYF; cdr3_nt: TGTGCCAGCAGTTCTACCATACCCCAAGAGACCCAGTACTTC
j_call: TRBJ2-5; d_call: NA; v_call: TRBV6-2/TRBV6-3; clone_size: NA; cdr3_aa: CASSLTAQETQYF; cdr3_nt: TGTGCCAGCAGTTTGACCGCTCAAGAGACCCAGTACTTC
j_call: TRBJ2-1; d_call: NA; v_call: TRBV30; clone_size: NA; cdr3_aa: CAWSKTGSSFF; cdr3_nt: TGTGCCTGGAGTAAAACCGGGTCATCGTTCTTC
j_call: TRBJ2-7; d_call: NA; v_call: TRBV2; clone_size: NA; cdr3_aa: CASSVEGAYEQYF; cdr3_nt: TGTGCCAGCAGTGTGGAAGGGGCCTACGAGCAGTACTTC
j_call: TRBJ2-3; d_call: NA; v_call: TRBV19; clone_size: NA; cdr3_aa: CASSPGGGALRDTQYF; cdr3_nt: TGTGCCAGTAGCCCAGGTGGGGGGGCGCTGCGGGATACGCAGTATTTT
j_call: TRBJ2-7; d_call: TRBD1; v_call: TRBV15; clone_size: NA; cdr3_aa: CATSRMGQKTYEQYF; cdr3_nt: TGTGCCACCAGCAGAATGGGACAGAAGACTTACGAGCAGTACTTC
j_call: TRBJ1-3; d_call: NA; v_call: TRBV12-3/TRBV12-4; clone_size: NA; cdr3_aa: CASSPYSGNTIYF; cdr3_nt: TGTGCCAGCAGTCCATACTCTGGAAACACCATATATTTT
j_call: TRBJ2-4; d_call: NA; v_call: TRBV4-1; clone_size: NA; cdr3_aa: CASSSGPIAKNIQYF; cdr3_nt: TGCGCCAGCAGCTCGGGACCCATAGCCAAAAACATTCAGTACTTC
j_call: TRBJ2-7; d_call: TRBD1; v_call: TRBV3-1/TRBV3-2; clone_size: once; cdr3_aa: CASSQPGQIREQYF; cdr3_nt: TGTGCCAGCAGCCAACCGGGACAGATAAGGGAGCAGTACTTC
j_call: TRBJ2-5; d_call: TRBD2; v_call: TRBV4-1; clone_size: NA; cdr3_aa: CASSQEGTTQETQYF; cdr3_nt: TGCGCCAGCAGCCAAGAGGGGACTACCCAAGAGACCCAGTACTTC
j_call: TRBJ1-6; d_call: TRBD1; v_call: TRBV18; clone_size: NA; cdr3_aa: CASCDTGGLTSPLHF; cdr3_nt: TGTGCCAGCTGTGATACAGGGGGACTAACTTCACCCCTCCACTTT
j_call: TRBJ2-3; d_call: TRBD1; v_call: TRBV5-1; clone_size: NA; cdr3_aa: CASSVGTGVRTDTQYF; cdr3_nt: TGCGCCAGCAGTGTCGGTACAGGGGTTAGAACAGATACGCAGTATTTT
j_call: TRBJ2-3; d_call: TRBD2; v_call: TRBV9; clone_size: NA; cdr3_aa: CASSVGSGSFTDTQYF; cdr3_nt: TGTGCCAGCAGCGTAGGGAGCGGGAGTTTCACAGATACGCAGTATTTT
j_call: TRBJ2-7; d_call: TRBD1; v_call: TRBV5-6; clone_size: NA; cdr3_aa: CASSLERTGGVYEQYF; cdr3_nt: TGTGCCAGCAGCTTGGAAAGGACAGGGGGCGTCTACGAGCAGTACTTC
j_call: TRBJ2-5; d_call: TRBD2; v_call: TRBV5-4; clone_size: NA; cdr3_aa: CASSPGLAGGGQETQYF; cdr3_nt: TGTGCCAGCAGCCCGGGACTAGCGGGAGGAGGACAAGAGACCCAGTACTTC
j_call: TRBJ2-2; d_call: NA; v_call: TRBV6-5; clone_size: NA; cdr3_aa: CASSLSAANTGELFF; cdr3_nt: TGTGCCAGCAGTCTCAGCGCCGCGAACACCGGGGAGCTGTTTTTT
j_call: TRBJ2-3; d_call: NA; v_call: TRBV7-9; clone_size: NA; cdr3_aa: CASSPPGGVSTDTQYF; cdr3_nt: TGTGCCAGCAGCCCCCCAGGGGGGGTAAGTACAGATACGCAGTATTTT
j_call: TRBJ2-5; d_call: NA; v_call: TRBV28; clone_size: NA; cdr3_aa: CVSSLSPSAAQETQYF; cdr3_nt: TGTGTCAGCAGTTTAAGCCCATCGGCAGCGCAAGAGACCCAGTACTTC
j_call: TRBJ1-1; d_call: NA; v_call: TRBV3-1/TRBV3-2; clone_size: NA; cdr3_aa: CASSQGAPAQAFF; cdr3_nt: TGTGCCAGCAGCCAAGGGGCCCCGGCCCAAGCTTTCTTT